The 29 T cell receptor beta chains below all came from one sample that was sequenced in a study of tumor-infiltrating lymphocytes in primary liver carcinoma. The researchers produced TCR beta cDNA from 500 to 550 ng total RNA with a constant-region primer. Generation of the TCR beta libraries relied on three nested multiplex PCR rounds using slightly modified ARM-PCR. TRBV1-TRBV30 forward primers and a C-beta reverse primer were used in the first two PCR rounds, which each ran for 9 to 10 cycles. TCRdb re-analysed the multiplex PCR reads in MiXCR, keeping a single row per CDR3 protein. The repertoire consists of about 78,000 distinct CDR3 sequences, with roughly two thirds occurring once and the leading ten covering about a quarter. It was from 20-30 mg of unsorted bulk tissue that RNA and DNA were co-extracted. The sample taken for sequencing was liver tumor tissue from sampling region 4. As to subset: tumor region T4, right-lateral pole. Every receptor here comes from a man between 35 and 55 years old with primary liver carcinoma and hepatitis B virus infection.

The chain carries TRBV6-6 and TRBJ1-5; D uncertain. The CDR3 sequence is 16 residues long. Per germline, CDR1 MNHNY and CDR2 SVGAGI (reference sequence). The CDR3 loop reads CVGSYRVEYGNQPQHF. CDR3 nucleotide sequence: TGTGTCGGCAGTTACCGAGTAGAGTATGGCAATCAGCCCCAGCATTTT.

This clonotype appeared many times. This sequence joins TRBV5-4 and TRBJ2-7, with 8 positions matching TRBD1. This CDR3 comprises 15 residues. The J segment lost 4 bases and the V segment lost 4 bases, leaving 10 bases of the junction unmatched. The germline gives CDR1 SGHNT, CDR2 YYREEE (reference sequence). CDR3 in DNA: TGTGCCAGCAGCATAACCGGGACAGGAGCTTACGAGCAGTACTTC. This translates into CASSITGTGAYEQYF.

This clonotype was detected only once. One end of the junction varies from germline; a read error may be responsible. The rearrangement uses TRBV9 and TRBJ2-3; 11 bases agree with TRBD2. CDR3 length: 15 residues. CDR1 is SGDLS and CDR2 is YYNGEE in the germline V gene. CDR3 sequence reads: CTSSWTSGSTDTQYF. CDR3 in DNA: TGTACCAGCAGTTGGACTAGCGGGAGCACAGATACGCAGTATTTT.

With respect to this clonotype: An end of the junction does not agree with germline; a read error may underlie this. V usage is TRBV7-9 and J usage is TRBJ2-7; perhaps D is TRBD1 or TRBD2 (5 bases each). Germline assignment: CDR1 SEHNR and CDR2 FQNEAQ (reference sequence). The CDR3 totals 13 residues. The CDR3 loop reads CAGTLGDQYEQYF. The CDR3 nucleotides are TGTGCCGGAACTTTGGGGGACCAGTACGAGCAGTATTTC.

As regards this clonotype: The CDR3 carries no conserved terminal phenylalanine or tryptophan, so it likely arises from a read error. No DNA is shown, since the ends of the CDR3 on it are uncertain; the CDR3 is the one TCRdb lists. The gene calls are TRBV12-3 or TRBV12-4 and TRBJ2-5; the DNA was not compared with TRBD2, the D call given in the table. From its first to its last residue, the CDR3 has 15 amino acids. Here the CDR3 reads CASSLGTSGKETQYL.

This clonotype was seen many times. J is TRBJ2-3 and V is TRBV7-9, with D perhaps TRBD2 (5 bases). Germline CDR1 SEHNR, CDR2 FQNEAQ (reference sequence). The ends were cut back, 5 bases at V and 3 bases at J, with 15 bases in the middle. The CDR3 is made up of 15 amino acids. CDR3 nucleotide sequence: TGTGCCAGCAGCCCCGGGGATAGAGTGACAGATACGCAGTATTTT. Translated: CASSPGDRVTDTQYF. The complete variable domain, with remaining parts taken from reference TRBV7-9 and TRBJ2-3, reads DTGVSQNPRHKITKRGQNVTFRCDPISEHNRLYWYRQTLGQGPEFLTYFQNEAQLEKSRLLSDRFSAERPKGSFSTLEIQRTEQGDSAMYLCASSPGDRVTDTQYFGPGTRLTVL.

This clonotype turned up a few times. The chain carries TRBV2 and TRBJ2-2; 10 nucleotides agree with TRBD2. The trim removed 2 bases at V and 1 base at J, leaving 1 base unmatched. The length of the CDR3 is 16 residues. Germline values: CDR1 SNHLY, CDR2 FYNNEI. The CDR3 region is CASSERTSGNTGELFF. The DNA of the CDR3 is TGTGCCAGCAGTGAAAGGACTAGCGGGAACACCGGGGAGCTGTTTTTT.

In the case of this clonotype: This may come from a read error, since a much larger clone is one base off. The gene calls are TRBV10-3 and TRBJ2-5, with D uncertain. The CDR3 is made up of 12 amino acids. Germline V gives CDR1 ENHRY, CDR2 SYGVKD. Between the trimmed V and J ends, which lost 8 bases and 1 base, there was a span of 8 bases. CDR3 residues: CAIGMGQETQYF. The CDR3 nucleotides are TGTGCCATCGGGATGGGCCAAGAGACCCAGTACTTC.

The chain recombines TRBV20-1 with TRBJ1-1, with D hard to call. Germline V gives CDR1 DFQATT, CDR2 SNEGSKA (reference sequence). Between the trimmed V and J ends, which lost 6 bases and 7 bases, there was a span of 12 bases. The length of the CDR3 is 11 residues. The CDR3 region has the DNA TGCAGTGCCTTTACAAGGGTTGAAGCTTTCTTT. This codes for CSAFTRVEAFF.

In its sample, this clonotype was seen a few times. It may be a read error: a sequence one base away is much more abundant. The V call is TRBV6-1, the J call TRBJ1-1, with D possibly TRBD1 on 5 matching bases. CDR3 size: 16 residues. V shed 0 bases and J shed 7 bases, with 18 bases lying between them. Germline CDR1 is MNHNS and CDR2 is SASEGT. CDR3 amino acids: CASSEALGRGSVEAFF. The CDR3 DNA follows: TGTGCCAGCAGTGAAGCGCTGGGGCGGGGGTCTGTTGAAGCTTTCTTT.

Concerning this clonotype itself: This could be a read error, since a much larger clone is one nucleotide away. The chain couples TRBV14 to TRBJ2-7, with D perhaps assigned TRBD1 or TRBD2 (6 bases each). CDR1 and CDR2 from the germline V gene are SGHDN and FVKESK. Trimming removed 1 base at V and 5 bases at J, with 15 bases between. The CDR3 loop spans 15 amino acids. CDR3 protein: CASSQGPLRGHEQYF. CDR3 bases: TGTGCCAGCAGCCAAGGCCCCCTCCGGGGGCACGAGCAGTACTTC.

V usage is TRBV30 and J usage is TRBJ1-1; D perhaps matches TRBD1 (5 bases). The CDR3 runs 14 residues. CDR1 GTSNPN and CDR2 SVGIG come from the germline V gene (reference sequence). V lost 8 bases, J lost 5 bases, and 21 bases lay in between. The CDR3 reads CARTFTGGRTEAFF. The CDR3, as DNA: TGTGCCCGGACGTTTACAGGTGGACGGACTGAAGCTTTCTTT.

This clonotype was recorded a few times. The chain uses TRBV7-9 and TRBJ2-3, with TRBD2 matching 10 bases. Germline-derived CDR1 and CDR2 are SEHNR and FQNEAQ (reference sequence). The junction had 5 bases not matched to a gene; V was cut back by 6 bases and J by 2 bases. This CDR3 is built from 15 residues. The CDR3 DNA sequence: TGTGCCAGCAGGCAAGGGACTAGCGTCACAGATACGCAGTATTTT. Translation: CASRQGTSVTDTQYF. Drawing the rest from reference TRBV7-9 and TRBJ2-3, the complete variable domain is DTGVSQNPRHKITKRGQNVTFRCDPISEHNRLYWYRQTLGQGPEFLTYFQNEAQLEKSRLLSDRFSAERPKGSFSTLEIQRTEQGDSAMYLCASRQGTSVTDTQYFGPGTRLTVL.

As to this clonotype: At one boundary the junction diverges from the germline segment, which might be a read error. The J gene is TRBJ2-2, the V gene TRBV11-2, with D possibly being TRBD2 (5 bases). CDR3 length: 12 residues. From germline, CDR1 is SGHAT and CDR2 FQNNGV. CDR3 in DNA: TGTGCCTGCAGCACAAACATCGGGGAGCTGTTCTTT. It translates to CACSTNIGELFF. Looking up the rest from reference TRBV11-2 and TRBJ2-2 gives the full variable domain: EAGVAQSPRYKIIEKRQSVAFWCNPISGHATLYWYQQILGQGPKLLIQFQNNGVVDDSQLPKDRFSAERLKGVDSTLKIQPAKLEDSAVYLCACSTNIGELFFGEGSRLTVL.

A note on this clonotype: As the CDR3 is not closed by the conserved phenylalanine or tryptophan, this likely results from a read error. The genes are TRBV12-3 or TRBV12-4 and TRBJ1-4; no firm D call. The CDR3 contains 14 residues. CDR3 in amino acids: CTSSFYGGDEKLFC. For the CDR3, the DNA is TGTACCAGCAGTTTCTATGGTGGAGATGAAAAACTGTTTTGT.

Worth noting for this clonotype: A much larger clone lies a single base off, so this may be a read error. DNA for the CDR3: TGTGCCAGCAGCTTATCGGTATTATTCGGGGCCTACAATGTGCAGTTCTTC. Translating gives CASSLSVLFGAYNVQFF. The V call is TRBV7-9, the J call TRBJ2-1, with D possibly called TRBD1 or TRBD2 (5 bases each). CDR1 and CDR2 (germline): SEHNR, FQNEAQ (reference sequence). The CDR3 length is 17 residues.

This clonotype was counted at least ten times. The CDR3 region is CSVAGPNLSNEQFF. As DNA, the CDR3 is TGCAGCGTGGCCGGGCCCAACCTAAGCAATGAGCAGTTCTTC. This chain joins TRBV29-1 and TRBJ2-1; D is unclear. Germline V gives CDR1 SQVTM, CDR2 ANQGSEA. Trimming shortened V by 6 bases and J by 6 bases, and 18 bases separated the two germline ends. The CDR3 is 14 amino acids.

The chain couples TRBV11-2 to TRBJ2-1; 8 nucleotides line up with TRBD2. V lost 6 bases, J lost 2 bases, and 15 bases stayed unmatched. The CDR3 contains 18 residues. Germline CDR1 and CDR2: SGHAT and FQNNGV. CDR3 sequence reads: CASSSPRPAGEPYNEQFF. CDR3 in DNA: TGTGCCAGCAGTTCTCCTCGACCAGCGGGAGAACCCTACAATGAGCAGTTCTTC. The entire variable domain, with the rest obtained from reference TRBV11-2 and TRBJ2-1, is as follows: EAGVAQSPRYKIIEKRQSVAFWCNPISGHATLYWYQQILGQGPKLLIQFQNNGVVDDSQLPKDRFSAERLKGVDSTLKIQPAKLEDSAVYLCASSSPRPAGEPYNEQFFGPGTRLTVL.

Note on this clonotype: Without the conserved terminal phenylalanine or tryptophan, this CDR3 likely stems from a read error. The limits of the CDR3 on the DNA are not certain, so only TCRdb's listed CDR3 is given. The gene calls are TRBV12-3 or TRBV12-4 and TRBJ2-4; the D call TRBD1 from the table was never checked on the DNA. The CDR3 adds up to 14 amino acids, both ends counted. CDR3 sequence: CASTRAQAKNIEYL.

On this clonotype itself: Compared with germline, one end of the junction differs, possibly owing to a read error. The gene calls are TRBV5-5 and TRBJ2-7, with 8 bases identical to TRBD1. There are 14 residues in the CDR3. Germline CDR1 is SGHKS and CDR2 is YYEKEE (reference sequence). The CDR3 loop reads CASSLGTGGYGQYF. The CDR3 nucleotides read TGTGCCAGCAGTCTGGGGACAGGCGGCTACGGGCAGTACTTC.

To note about this clonotype: One junction end does not reproduce the germline sequence, and a read error may be involved. The chain links TRBV6-1 to TRBJ2-1; D possibly corresponds to TRBD1 (6 bases). Germline loops: CDR1 MNHNS, CDR2 SASEGT. CDR3 length: 15 amino acids. CDR3 loop: CTSSVRVGAGDEQFF. CDR3 bases: TGTACCAGCAGTGTACGGGTAGGGGCAGGGGATGAGCAGTTCTTC.

As for this clonotype: A junction end diverges from the germline sequence, so it may reflect a read error. The chain couples TRBV7-8 to TRBJ2-7; D may be TRBD1 (5 bases). This CDR3 region has 14 residues. Germline CDR1 SGHVS, CDR2 FQNEAQ. CDR3 nucleotide sequence: TGTGCAAGCAGCTTAGGGATGGACAACTACGAGCAGTACTTC. This encodes CASSLGMDNYEQYF.

Details on this clonotype: At one end, the junction sequence differs from germline, possibly due to a read error. This rearrangement joins TRBV11-2 to TRBJ2-3; possibly TRBD2 for D (6 bases). Germline assignment: CDR1 SGHAT and CDR2 FQNNGV. This CDR3 spans 18 amino acids. The CDR3, as DNA: TGTGCCAGCAGCTTTTCCCCTAGGACGGGGGTTTACGCAGATGCGCAGTATTTT. Translated: CASSFSPRTGVYADAQYF.

Points on this clonotype: Germline and junction disagree at one end, which may indicate a read error. The CDR3: CASGLVGLAGSGELFF. The CDR3 region has the DNA TGTGCCAGCGGCTTAGTGGGGCTAGCGGGAAGCGGGGAGCTGTTTTTT. This rearrangement joins TRBV11-2 to TRBJ2-2; TRBD2 matches at 9 bases. Germline V CDR1 and CDR2: SGHAT, FQNNGV. There are 16 residues in the CDR3.

This clonotype was counted only a few times. A much larger clone lies one base from this, so it may be a read error. V gene TRBV18 combines with J gene TRBJ2-5, with a possible D match to TRBD2 (5 bases). The CDR3 length is 13 residues. CDR1 and CDR2 (germline): KGHSH, LQKENI. V was shortened by 5 bases and J by 5 bases, with 12 bases between the two germline ends. CDR3 loop: CASSSSERETQYF. The CDR3, as DNA: TGTGCCAGCTCATCATCTGAGCGGGAGACCCAGTACTTC.

This clonotype occurred once. A much larger clone sits a single nucleotide away, making a read error possible. The rearrangement links TRBV28 to TRBJ2-5; 8 bases line up with TRBD2. The CDR3 sequence is 14 residues long. CDR1 is MDHEN, CDR2 SYDVKM, per germline. The junction had 12 bases not matched to a gene; V was cut back by 10 bases and J by 5 bases. Here the CDR3 reads CANSKTSGAETQYF. CDR3 nucleotides: TGTGCCAACAGCAAAACTAGCGGCGCTGAGACCCAGTACTTC.

This clonotype has more than one count but fewer than ten. Sequence at one end of the junction differs from germline and may be a read error. This chain uses TRBV5-1 with TRBJ2-7, with D tentatively TRBD2 (5 bases). The CDR3 spans 17 residues. From germline, CDR1 is SGHRS and CDR2 YFSETQ. In DNA form, the CDR3 reads TGTGCCAGCAGCTTGGGAGAAGGATGGGATAGACCCTACGAGCAGTACTTC. Translated, it gives CASSLGEGWDRPYEQYF.

CDR3 in amino acids: CASSATVNNQPQHF. In DNA form, the CDR3 reads TGTGCCAGCAGTGCGACAGTTAACAATCAGCCCCAGCATTTT. This chain joins TRBV12-3 or TRBV12-4 and TRBJ1-5; D possibly corresponds to TRBD1 (5 bases). Deletions cut 5 bases from V and 3 bases from J, with 11 bases between. CDR3 length: 14 residues.

CDR3 sequence reads: CASSLHGRENKYF. For the CDR3, the DNA is TGTGCCAGCAGTTTACACGGAAGAGAGAACAAGTACTTC. J is TRBJ2-5 and V is TRBV12-3 or TRBV12-4, with D uncertain. V lost 2 bases and J lost 12, with 16 bases in between. The CDR3 spans 13 residues.